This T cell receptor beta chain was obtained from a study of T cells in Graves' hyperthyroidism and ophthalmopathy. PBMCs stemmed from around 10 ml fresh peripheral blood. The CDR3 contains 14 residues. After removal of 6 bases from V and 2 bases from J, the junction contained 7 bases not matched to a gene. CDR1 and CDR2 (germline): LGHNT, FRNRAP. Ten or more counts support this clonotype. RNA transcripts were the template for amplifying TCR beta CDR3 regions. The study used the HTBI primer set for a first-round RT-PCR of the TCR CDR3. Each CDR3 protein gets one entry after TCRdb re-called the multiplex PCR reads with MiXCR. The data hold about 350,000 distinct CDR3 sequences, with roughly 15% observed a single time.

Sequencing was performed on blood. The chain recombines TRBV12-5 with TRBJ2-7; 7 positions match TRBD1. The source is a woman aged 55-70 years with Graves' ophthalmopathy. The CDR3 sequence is CASGRRDSPYEQYF. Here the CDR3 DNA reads TGTGCTAGTGGCCGTCGGGACAGCCCCTACGAGCAGTACTTC.